The 28 T cell receptor beta chains below come from one sample, sequenced in a study of PD-1 blockade in classical Hodgkin lymphoma. Autologous stem cell transplantation was followed by relapse in every patient, and brentuximab vedotin exposure varied. Assay: immunoSEQ multiplex PCR; the TCRdb copy retains only in-frame clones and omits some. The repertoire consists of thousands of clones, with roughly 63% occurring once and the leading ten covering 61%. This specimen consisted of peripheral blood mononuclear cells (PBMCs), obtained at baseline. The receptors were gathered from a human donor with classical Hodgkin lymphoma.

The chain couples TRBV6-4 to TRBJ1-6, with no clear D. V was clipped by 7 bases and J by 7 bases, with 14 bases between them. The CDR3 runs 14 residues. Germline CDR1 and CDR2: MRHNA and SNTAGT. The CDR3 DNA reads as TGTGCCAGCACATCGAACCCGGGGAATTCACCCCTCCACTTT. Amino acids: CASTSNPGNSPLHF.

V and J are TRBV7-9 and TRBJ1-3; weak D call: TRBD1 (5 bases). Germline V gives CDR1 SEHNR, CDR2 FQNEAQ (reference sequence). Trimming shortened V by 5 bases and J by 1 base, and 12 bases separated the two germline ends. This CDR3 is built from 15 residues. The CDR3 sequence is CASSQGWESGNTIYF. The CDR3 coding sequence is TGTGCCAGCAGCCAGGGTTGGGAGTCTGGAAACACCATATATTTT.

V gene TRBV7-6 combines with J gene TRBJ1-2; TRBD1 matches at 10 bases. V dropped 5 bases and J dropped 4; count of bases not matched to a gene: 4. The CDR3 is made up of 14 amino acids. Germline V gene sequence: CDR1 SGHVS, CDR2 FNYEAQ. The CDR3 spells CASSGRQGAYGYTF. The CDR3 DNA reads as TGTGCCAGCAGCGGACGACAGGGGGCCTATGGCTACACCTTC. Full variable domain (missing parts from reference TRBV7-6 and TRBJ1-2): GAGVSQSPRYKVTKRGQDVALRCDPISGHVSLYWYRQALGQGPEFLTYFNYEAQQDKSGLPNDRFSAERPEGSISTLTIQRTEQRDSAMYRCASSGRQGAYGYTFGSGTRLTVV.

This clone occurred a few times. The genes are TRBV7-8 and TRBJ2-3; unclear D gene. The germline gives CDR1 SGHVS, CDR2 FQNEAQ. Trimming cost V 0 bases and J 6 bases, with 10 bases left between them. The CDR3 contains 14 residues. The CDR3 loop reads CASSLAWVGDTQYF. CDR3 DNA sequence: TGTGCCAGCAGCTTAGCATGGGTGGGGGATACGCAGTATTTT.

The chain links TRBV7-2 to TRBJ2-1; the D is unclear. The V gene lost 5 bases and the J gene lost 4 bases, with 12 bases spanning the gap. Germline loops: CDR1 SGHTA, CDR2 FQGNSA. This CDR3 comprises 14 residues. The CDR3 nucleotides read TGTGCCAGCAGCCCACTAACGGATTACAATGAGCAGTTCTTC. Translation gives CASSPLTDYNEQFF.

The chain links TRBV13 to TRBJ2-7; D possibly corresponds to TRBD2 (6 bases). Between the trimmed V and J ends, which lost 1 base and 5 bases, there was a span of 9 bases. The CDR3 loop spans 13 amino acids. Germline V gene lookup returns CDR1 PRHDT and CDR2 FYEKMQ (reference sequence). The CDR3 loop reads CASSLVGEDEQYF. Here the CDR3 DNA reads TGTGCCAGCAGCTTAGTGGGGGAGGACGAGCAGTACTTC.

Points on this clone: Mismatch with germline at one junction end may stem from a read error. The CDR3 spells CASSDYNKSPSNGQFF. CDR3 bases: TGCGCCAGCAGTGATTATAACAAGTCCCCATCCAATGGGCAGTTCTTC. The chain carries TRBV2 and TRBJ2-1; D remains unclear. The CDR3 totals 16 residues. Germline V CDR1 and CDR2: SNHLY, FYNNEI.

V is TRBV7-9 and J is TRBJ2-1, with D possibly TRBD2 on 6 matching bases. Germline V CDR1 and CDR2: SEHNR, FQNEAQ (reference sequence). V was pared by 2 bases and J by 8 bases, with 16 bases between. This CDR3 has 15 amino acids. DNA of the CDR3: TGTGCCAGCAGCTTATCGGGGGTCGCTGGGGATGAGCAGTTCTTC. This codes for CASSLSGVAGDEQFF.

V is TRBV6-1 and J is TRBJ2-1; the D gene is possibly TRBD2 (5 bases). V was shortened by 2 bases and J by 4 bases, with 6 bases between the two germline ends. CDR1 and CDR2 (germline): MNHNS, SASEGT. This CDR3 contains 13 residues. CDR3 in DNA: TGTGCCAGCAGTGAATGGGAGTACAATGAGCAGTTCTTC. Protein: CASSEWEYNEQFF.

The chain joins TRBV28 to TRBJ2-2, with D uncertain. This CDR3 has 17 residues. Per germline, CDR1 MDHEN and CDR2 SYDVKM. Trimming removed 3 bases from V and 4 bases from J, with 18 bases in between. Written as DNA, the CDR3 is TGTGCCAGCAGTTTGGCCGTCTTTGAGCACGCCACCGGGGAGCTGTTTTTT. Residues: CASSLAVFEHATGELFF.

V gene TRBV28 combines with J gene TRBJ2-2; D may be TRBD2 (6 bases). V was trimmed by 3 bases and J by 0 bases, leaving 11 bases between them. This CDR3 has 16 residues. In germline, CDR1 is MDHEN, CDR2 SYDVKM. The CDR3 DNA is TGTGCCAGCAGTTTTAGCGGCCTCGCGAACACCGGGGAGCTGTTTTTT. The encoded protein is CASSFSGLANTGELFF.

This rearrangement joins TRBV6-6 to TRBJ1-2; no firm D call. Trimming pared 0 bases from V and 4 bases from J, leaving 6 bases between. CDR1 and CDR2 from the germline V gene are MNHNY and SVGAGI (reference sequence). This CDR3 has 13 residues. CDR3 in amino acids: CASSYSVVYGYTF. For the CDR3, the DNA is TGTGCCAGCAGTTACTCGGTAGTCTATGGCTACACCTTC.

This clone was picked up a small number of times. The V and J genes are TRBV19 and TRBJ1-1; D gene uncertain. The germline gives CDR1 LNHDA, CDR2 SQIVND (reference sequence). Trimming cost V 5 bases and J 1 base, with 11 bases left between them. The CDR3 totals 14 residues. CDR3 amino acids: CASSFGGGNTEAFF. The CDR3 nucleotides are TGTGCCAGTAGTTTCGGAGGAGGGAACACTGAAGCTTTCTTT.

J is TRBJ2-3 and V is TRBV11-3; D is perhaps TRBD1 or TRBD2 (5 bases each). The CDR3 consists of 12 residues. V lost 1 base and J 6 bases, leaving 5 bases between the germline ends. Germline CDR1 SGHNT, CDR2 YENEEA. The CDR3: CASSLGDDTQYF. CDR3 DNA sequence: TGTGCCAGCAGCTTAGGGGACGATACGCAGTATTTT.

The chain links TRBV5-6 to TRBJ1-3; D is unresolved. Between the trimmed V and J ends, which lost 0 bases and 2 bases, there was a span of 9 bases. Germline values: CDR1 SGHDT, CDR2 YYEEEE. The CDR3 loop spans 15 amino acids. The CDR3 DNA follows: TGTGCCAGCAGCTTGGACGGCTCCCCTGGAAACACCATATATTTT. Protein sequence: CASSLDGSPGNTIYF.

This clone turned up a few times. The J gene is TRBJ1-5, the V gene TRBV2; 9 bases are a match to TRBD1. In germline, CDR1 is SNHLY, CDR2 FYNNEI. The CDR3 runs to 15 residues. V lost 6 bases and J lost 0; bases outside the gene matches: 3. The CDR3 coding sequence is TGTGCCAGCAGGGGGACAGGGTATAGCAATCAGCCCCAGCATTTT. Amino acid sequence: CASRGTGYSNQPQHF.

This chain connects TRBV2 to TRBJ2-7; no definite D call. The CDR3 loop spans 13 amino acids. Deletions cut 4 bases from V and 0 bases from J, with 7 bases between. Germline CDR1 and CDR2: SNHLY and FYNNEI. The CDR3 is CASSAGISYEQYF. The CDR3 DNA is TGTGCCAGCAGTGCTGGGATCTCCTACGAGCAGTACTTC. The variable domain in full, with the rest retrieved from reference TRBV2 and TRBJ2-7, is EPEVTQTPSHQVTQMGQEVILRCVPISNHLYFYWYRQILGQKVEFLVSFYNNEISEKSEIFDDQFSVERPDGSNFTLKIRSTKLEDSAMYFCASSAGISYEQYFGPGTRLTVT.

This chain joins TRBV4-3 and TRBJ2-5, with D possibly TRBD1 on 6 matching bases. V lost 4 bases to trimming and J lost 1 base, with 19 bases between them. Germline loops: CDR1 LGHNA, CDR2 YSLEER. The CDR3 consists of 17 residues. The CDR3 loop reads CASSPPSAGATQETQYF. The CDR3 DNA follows: TGCGCCAGCAGCCCACCTTCTGCAGGGGCCACCCAAGAGACCCAGTACTTC.

This chain uses TRBV19 with TRBJ2-2, with D tentatively TRBD2 (6 bases). This CDR3 comprises 16 residues. Looked up from germline, CDR1 is LNHDA and CDR2 is SQIVND (reference sequence). The germline V and J ends were trimmed by 3 bases and 4 bases, with 15 bases remaining between them. This CDR3 reads CASSIPRLGGTGELFF. In nucleotides, the CDR3 is TGTGCCAGTAGTATCCCCCGACTAGGAGGCACCGGGGAGCTGTTTTTT.

The rearrangement joins TRBV4-3 to TRBJ1-2; 8 bases are a match to TRBD1. Germline V gene data show CDR1 as LGHNA and CDR2 as YSLEER. J gave up 5 bases and V 1 base, and 12 bases lay outside the gene matches. CDR3 size: 17 residues. For the CDR3, the DNA is TGCGCCAGCAGCCAAGTTGTGGAGGCGGGACAGGTATATGGCTACACCTTC. The encoded protein is CASSQVVEAGQVYGYTF.

This clone has just a few counts. The chain recombines TRBV9 with TRBJ1-3, with D perhaps matching TRBD1 (5 bases). Germline-derived CDR1 and CDR2 are SGDLS and YYNGEE. The length of the CDR3 is 14 residues. Between the trimmed V and J ends, which lost 0 bases and 6 bases, there was a span of 10 bases. The CDR3 is CASSVDPGLNTIYF. The CDR3 DNA reads as TGTGCCAGCAGCGTAGACCCAGGGTTAAACACCATATATTTT.

This clone has a single count. The V call is TRBV19, the J call TRBJ2-1; 10 bases are a match to TRBD2. From germline, CDR1 is LNHDA and CDR2 SQIVND (reference sequence). This CDR3 is 16 amino acids long. Trimming at V came to 5 bases and at J to 2 bases, leaving 6 bases not matched to a gene. The CDR3 DNA sequence: TGTGCCAGTAGTCCTTGGACTAGCGGCACCTACAATGAGCAGTTCTTC. Translated, it gives CASSPWTSGTYNEQFF.

The rearrangement links TRBV9 to TRBJ1-1; D may be TRBD1 (5 bases). The CDR3 consists of 15 residues. Trimming took 2 bases from V and 5 from J, leaving 16 bases between them. Germline CDR1 is SGDLS and CDR2 is YYNGEE. CDR3 sequence (DNA): TGTGCCAGCAGCGTGGGGCTGGGAGGGAAGACTGAAGCTTTCTTT. It codes for CASSVGLGGKTEAFF.

The CDR3 coding sequence is TGTGCCATCAGTTCCTTGGGGGACACAGATACGCAGTATTTT. Protein product: CAISSLGDTDTQYF. The V call is TRBV10-3, the J call TRBJ2-3, with D perhaps assigned TRBD1 or TRBD2 (5 bases each). This CDR3 has 14 amino acids. The V gene's germline CDR1 is ENHRY and CDR2 SYGVKD. Trimming took 5 bases from V and 2 from J, leaving 11 bases between them.

The rearrangement joins TRBV5-8 to TRBJ2-6; no clear D gene. The V gene's germline CDR1 is SGHTS and CDR2 YDEGEE. V lost 7 bases, J lost 5 bases, and 25 bases lay in between. There are 18 residues in the CDR3. The CDR3 reads CASQANNSHKSRANVLTF. Written as DNA, the CDR3 is TGTGCCAGCCAGGCTAACAATAGTCACAAAAGTCGGGCCAACGTCCTGACTTTC.

As for this clone: The sample holds other DNA sequences that translate to the same CDR3. This chain links TRBV28 with TRBJ2-7; D is undetermined. The germline gives CDR1 MDHEN, CDR2 SYDVKM. There are 14 residues in the CDR3. V dropped 2 bases and J dropped 0 bases, with 8 bases sitting between them. CDR3 in DNA: TGTGCCAGCAGTTTAGGCAGGAGCTCCTACGAGCAGTACTTC. It is translated as CASSLGRSSYEQYF.

This chain joins TRBV4-3 and TRBJ2-2; possible D gene TRBD2, 6 bases. Germline CDR1 reads LGHNA; CDR2 reads YSLEER. Trimming removed 0 bases from V and 5 bases from J, with 16 bases in between. CDR3 length: 17 amino acids. CDR3 sequence reads: CASSQDSGGAPTGELFF. The DNA of the CDR3 is TGCGCCAGCAGCCAAGACTCTGGCGGGGCCCCGACCGGGGAGCTGTTTTTT.

This clone has just one count. This chain joins TRBV7-8 and TRBJ2-5, with D possibly TRBD2 on 5 matching bases. Germline V gene data show CDR1 as SGHVS and CDR2 as FQNEAQ. CDR3 size: 14 residues. V was clipped by 5 bases and J by 5 bases, with 15 bases between them. CDR3 protein: CASSRGPGRETQYF. CDR3 nucleotide sequence: TGTGCCAGCAGCAGAGGGCCCGGCCGGGAGACCCAGTACTTC.